The 22 T cell receptor beta chains listed next were all sequenced from one sample in a study of blood T cells in healthy people across ages. The authors ran a second PCR of about 6 to 11 cycles using a sample-barcoded 5' primer and a J-beta primer mix. TCRdb re-analysed the 5' RACE reads in MiXCR, keeping a single row per CDR3 protein. This sample has hundreds of thousands of distinct CDR3 sequences, with roughly 50% found just once. The sequenced sample consisted of blood. All receptors come from a woman aged 55-70 years in good health.

This clonotype appeared many times. The CDR3 loop reads CASSGEAGGILDTQYF. DNA of the CDR3: TGTGCCAGCAGTGGTGAAGCGGGGGGGATCCTAGATACGCAGTATTTT. The chain has TRBV2 and TRBJ2-3, with TRBD2 identical over 10 bases. CDR1 and CDR2 from the germline V gene are SNHLY and FYNNEI. The CDR3 consists of 16 residues. J was trimmed by 5 bases and V by 4 bases; bases with no gene match: 9.

The chain has TRBV15 and TRBJ2-5; 8 bases are shared with TRBD1. V lost 5 bases, J lost 5 bases, and 10 bases stayed unmatched. Germline CDR1 and CDR2: LNHNV and YYDKDF (reference sequence). The CDR3 sequence is 15 residues long. The chain's CDR3 is CATSERQGRWETQYF. The CDR3 nucleotides read TGTGCCACCAGCGAAAGACAGGGGAGGTGGGAGACCCAGTACTTC. Full variable domain (rest looked up from reference TRBV15 and TRBJ2-5): DAMVIQNPRYQVTQFGKPVTLSCSQTLNHNVMYWYQQKSSQAPKLLFHYYDKDFNNEADTPDNFQSRRPNTSFCFLDIRSPGLGDTAMYLCATSERQGRWETQYFGPGTRLLVL.

The chain is built from TRBV28 and TRBJ2-4; 9 positions match TRBD1. Germline CDR1 reads MDHEN; CDR2 reads SYDVKM. V trimming: 2 bases; J trimming: 1 base; junction bases outside the gene matches: 6. CDR3 length equals 17 residues. As DNA, the CDR3 is TGTGCCAGCAGTTTAAGGGGACAGGGAATGGCCAAAAACATTCAGTACTTC. Its translation: CASSLRGQGMAKNIQYF.

For this clonotype: Germline is not matched at one junction end, which may reflect a read error. The J gene is TRBJ2-7, the V gene TRBV20-1, with D perhaps matching TRBD1 (5 bases). The CDR3 extends over 15 amino acids. Germline values: CDR1 DFQATT, CDR2 SNEGSKA (reference sequence). In DNA form, the CDR3 reads TGCAGTGCCGGATTGGACCAGGGCGCCTTCTACCAGCAGTACTTC. Amino acids: CSAGLDQGAFYQQYF.

This clonotype occurred a few times. Here the CDR3 reads CASSRRVEQPNQETQYF. The CDR3 nucleotides read TGCGCCAGCAGCCGTAGGGTCGAACAGCCGAACCAAGAGACCCAGTACTTC. The rearrangement links TRBV5-1 to TRBJ2-5; D is unclear. CDR3 length: 17 amino acids. Germline-derived CDR1 and CDR2 are SGHRS and YFSETQ. V lost 4 bases and J 0 bases, leaving 19 bases between the germline ends.

V gene TRBV20-1 combines with J gene TRBJ2-1, with a tentative D call TRBD2 (6 bases). From germline, CDR1 is DFQATT and CDR2 SNEGSKA (reference sequence). Trimming removed 5 bases from V and 0 bases from J, with 20 bases in between. The CDR3 extends over 17 amino acids. Here the CDR3 DNA reads TGCAGTGCTCAACCCCTCGGCGGGGAGAGCTCCTACAATGAGCAGTTCTTC. Its protein is CSAQPLGGESSYNEQFF.

This chain connects TRBV7-2 to TRBJ2-1; D is uncertain. In germline, CDR1 is SGHTA, CDR2 FQGNSA. CDR3 length equals 15 residues. V gave up 5 bases and J gave up 4 bases, with 15 bases separating them. CDR3 residues: CASSQDIPQYNEQFF. In nucleotides, the CDR3 is TGTGCCAGCAGCCAAGATATTCCACAATACAATGAGCAGTTCTTC.

The chain carries TRBV5-6 and TRBJ2-3; TRBD1 matches 8 bases. The CDR3 spans 16 residues. J gave up 5 bases and V 4 bases, and 12 bases lay outside the gene matches. The V gene's germline CDR1 is SGHDT and CDR2 YYEEEE. CDR3 coding DNA: TGTGCCAGCAGCGTAAACCGACGGACAGGGTTAGATACGCAGTATTTT. Translating it yields CASSVNRRTGLDTQYF.

To note about this clonotype: This may come from a read error, since a much larger clone is one base off. V is TRBV12-3 or TRBV12-4 and J is TRBJ2-4; the D gene is possibly TRBD1 (6 bases). The closer fit of TRBJ2-7 to the DNA end suggests the J call may be wrong. This CDR3 has 14 residues. In DNA form, the CDR3 reads TGTGTCAGCAGGGGAACAGGGACGACCTACGAGCAGTACTTC. Protein: CVSRGTGTTYEQYF.

This chain joins TRBV27 and TRBJ2-7, with D unresolved. Trimming left V 5 bases short and J 1 base short, with 12 bases between. The CDR3 totals 14 residues. Germline assignment: CDR1 MNHEY and CDR2 SMNVEV (reference sequence). CDR3 amino acids: CASSIASYSYEQYF. CDR3 nucleotides: TGTGCCAGCAGTATAGCCAGTTATTCCTACGAGCAGTACTTC.

There are a few counts of this clonotype. J is TRBJ2-3 and V is TRBV5-1; possible D gene TRBD1, 6 bases. The germline V gene encodes CDR1 SGHRS and CDR2 YFSETQ. Deletions cut 0 bases from V and 1 base from J, with 12 bases between. The CDR3 is 16 amino acids. For the CDR3, the DNA is TGCGCCAGCAGCTTGGCCCCAGGGGACGGCACAGATACGCAGTATTTT. Its protein product is CASSLAPGDGTDTQYF.

The rearrangement links TRBV2 to TRBJ1-5, with D perhaps TRBD1 (6 bases). Germline assignment: CDR1 SNHLY and CDR2 FYNNEI. The CDR3 is 15 residues long. V gave up 2 bases and J gave up 5 bases, with 13 bases separating them. In nucleotides, the CDR3 is TGTGCCAGCAGTGAAAGGTCAGGGGTTCATCAGCCCCAGCATTTT. Protein: CASSERSGVHQPQHF.

The chain links TRBV6-2 or TRBV6-3 to TRBJ2-5, with 7 bases fitting TRBD2. Losses at the gene ends were 5 bases for V and 11 bases for J; bases not matched to a gene: 17. This CDR3 has 15 amino acids. The germline CDR1 and CDR2 sequences are MNHEY and SVGEGT. For the CDR3, the DNA is TGTGCCAGCAGTATCCGCCGGGACTACTCAAGGGAGCAGTACTTC. Encoded protein: CASSIRRDYSREQYF.

Details on this clonotype: This may arise from a read error, as a much more abundant clone is one base away. The chain couples TRBV25-1 to TRBJ2-3; possibly TRBD2 for D (6 bases). CDR1 and CDR2 from the germline V gene are MGHDK and SYGVNS. Trimming took 4 bases from V and 0 from J, leaving 20 bases between them. CDR3 length equals 18 residues. In DNA, the CDR3 is TGTGCCAGCAGTGGAAGGGCGGGGCGCGTAAGGAGCACAGATACGCAGTATTTT. Residues: CASSGRAGRVRSTDTQYF.

This chain links TRBV20-1 with TRBJ2-7, with D uncertain. V shed 5 bases and J shed 0 bases, with 14 bases lying between them. The CDR3 contains 14 residues. Germline lookup yields CDR1 DFQATT and CDR2 SNEGSKA (reference sequence). The CDR3 DNA reads as TGCAGTGCTTTACCAGGTTTCAGCTCCTACGAGCAGTACTTC. Its protein product is CSALPGFSSYEQYF.

The genes are TRBV5-1 and TRBJ2-5; tentatively, D is TRBD2 (5 bases). Germline CDR1 SGHRS, CDR2 YFSETQ. The CDR3 spans 14 residues. V lost 1 base, J lost 11 bases, and 18 bases lay in between. CDR3 loop: CASSLSLVSHEQYF. CDR3 in DNA: TGCGCCAGCAGCTTGTCACTAGTAAGCCATGAGCAGTACTTC.

This chain uses TRBV5-1 with TRBJ2-5, with D possibly TRBD1 on 6 matching bases. The CDR3 totals 16 residues. The germline V gene has CDR1 SGHRS and CDR2 YFSETQ. Trimming cost V 1 base and J 7 bases, with 20 bases left between them. The DNA for the CDR3 is TGCGCCAGCAGCTTGAGTCAGGCCAGGGGATTCGTGACCCAGTACTTC. Translating gives CASSLSQARGFVTQYF.

This clonotype has only one observation. V usage is TRBV4-1 and J usage is TRBJ2-3; D is undetermined. This CDR3 has 13 residues. Germline-derived CDR1 and CDR2 are MGHRA and YSYEKL. Trimming cost V 2 bases and J 2 bases, with 5 bases left between them. CDR3 protein: CASSQLFTDTQYF. Written as DNA, the CDR3 is TGCGCCAGCAGCCAACTCTTCACAGATACGCAGTATTTT.

This clonotype was seen more than once but under ten times. The chain carries TRBV29-1 and TRBJ2-4; D gene unclear. The ends were cut back, 8 bases at V and 8 bases at J, with 13 bases in the middle. The CDR3 consists of 11 residues. Germline CDR1 and CDR2: SQVTM and ANQGSEA. CDR3 nucleotide sequence: TGCAGCTGTTCGGTACAAGACATTCAGTACTTC. Translating gives CSCSVQDIQYF.

This clonotype was counted only a few times. The chain links TRBV20-1 to TRBJ2-7; 11 bases are shared with TRBD2. The germline V gene has CDR1 DFQATT and CDR2 SNEGSKA (reference sequence). With V trimmed by 0 bases and J by 0 bases, 1 base remained unmatched. The CDR3 is 15 amino acids. The DNA of the CDR3 is TGCAGTGCTAGAGAACTAGCGGGGGACTCCTACGAGCAGTACTTC. Protein sequence: CSARELAGDSYEQYF.

The chain links TRBV7-2 to TRBJ2-4; a possible D gene is TRBD2 (6 bases). V gave up 5 bases and J gave up 9 bases, with 14 bases separating them. The germline CDR1 and CDR2 sequences are SGHTA and FQGNSA. The CDR3 is 13 residues long. The CDR3 reads CASSVGGRAIQYF. DNA of the CDR3: TGTGCCAGCAGCGTAGGAGGGAGAGCCATTCAGTACTTC.

The rearrangement uses TRBV12-3 or TRBV12-4 and TRBJ2-7; 8 positions match TRBD2. The CDR3 runs to 16 residues. The V and J ends lost 3 bases and 1 base, in that order; junction bases with no gene match: 8. The CDR3 nucleotides are TGTGCCAGCAGTTTGTCTACTAGCGGCCCTTCCTACGAGCAGTACTTC. It encodes CASSLSTSGPSYEQYF.